This TCR beta chain was captured in a study of T cells in Graves' hyperthyroidism and ophthalmopathy (dated 2019 in TCRdb). In the study overall: Peripheral blood was sampled at the time of initial diagnosis, prior to any treatment. For training and testing, the approximately 92 patients in the discovery cohort were randomly divided in a 7:3 ratio. Once sampling was done, hyperthyroidism patients were given methimazole at a starting dose of 30 mg daily, whereas ophthalmopathy patients were given high-dose intravenous methylprednisolone. A discovery cohort of about 96 patients, 43 with Graves' ophthalmopathy and under 60 with stable Graves' hyperthyroidism, was used to find distinguishing TCR V-J signatures. TCR Vbeta CDR3 sequencing of 130 to 150 peripheral blood samples (approximately 44 ophthalmopathy, some 75 hyperthyroidism and roughly 17 progressor patients) is reported in the paper. Prospective prediction of ophthalmopathy was tested in an independent validation cohort of approximately 19 hyperthyroidism patients and 15 to 17 patients who later progressed to ophthalmopathy. Thyroid tissue and blood T-cell repertoires from more than five Graves' hyperthyroidism patients were also compared in the study.

Results and caveats for the whole study, not just this receptor: In validation, the model predicted progression to ophthalmopathy a median of about 6 months before onset, with roughly 70% sensitivity and roughly 73% specificity. No statistical method was used to fix the sample size in advance, and group allocation was not hidden from the investigators. Most expanded thyroid clonotypes (frequency above 0.001) were also detected in blood, suggesting blood repertoires may reflect thyroid immune responses. Ophthalmopathy was separated from stable hyperthyroidism by a 13 V-J signature model, with approximately 85% sensitivity and about 81% specificity obtained in cross-validation and 80%/75% obtained in testing.

The V and J ends are trimmed by 8 bases and 1 base, leaving 7 bases between them. The germline V gene sets CDR1 to SNHLY and CDR2 to FYNNEI. The CDR3 spans 12 residues, from the cysteine through the phenylalanine. Only CDR3 DNA is held: 36 bases, read in frame from base 1. This clonotype was seen ten or more times. It has no known antigen specificity. No base-level quality is on record; no much larger clone is a single base apart. The TCR beta CDR3 regions were amplified from the RNA transcripts. A first-round RT-PCR of the TCR CDR3 used the HTBI primer set with the Qiagen OneStep RT-PCR kit. A second multiplex PCR round built the libraries, followed by size selection and purification. Libraries were sequenced paired-end with 100 bp reads on an Illumina HiSeq2000. On the authors' methods: Raw data were processed with SOAPnuke, discarding reads with adapters, uncalled bases, mean Phred below 15, or no exact constant-primer or identifier match. High-quality paired reads were merged with COPE v1.2.5, and unique nucleotide sequences were defined as clonotypes. MiTCR v1.1 was used to align clonotypes to the IMGT TRBV, TRBD and TRBJ reference segments. The analysis included only V-J combinations with a frequency above 0.0001, which together covered more than 98% of the repertoires. A TCS score was defined as the ratio of F50 (clonal expansion) to E x V (chaos), with BLOSUM62-based TCRdist applied between CDR3 peptides within each V-J. Welch's t-statistics and random forest reduced around 520 V-J features to 13, which were used in a naive Bayes classifier (R e1071). The public reads were reprocessed in TCRdb via fastp at Q25 and MiXCR, keeping in-frame beta chains. When rows share a CDR3 protein, they turn into one entry using the most common DNA and genes. These V and J calls originate from TCRdb's pipeline instead of the authors' own analysis. For this sample there are about 380,000 distinct CDR3 sequences; about 15% appear just once. The ten largest clones take up approximately 9.9% of the sample.

A patient counted as having stable Graves' hyperthyroidism if no progression to ophthalmopathy occurred over 18 months of follow-up. Hyperthyroidism patients were newly diagnosed, had a disease duration of under 2 months, and were aged 18 to 65 years. Patients with uncontrolled infections, other autoimmune diseases, pregnancy or lactation were excluded. Clinical symptoms, serum thyroxine and TRAb, thyroid ultrasound, and orbital computed tomography formed the basis for the diagnoses. Ficoll-Paque density gradient centrifugation was used to isolate PBMCs from about 10 ml of fresh peripheral blood. Total RNA was extracted with Trizol reagent, and quality was checked on an Agilent 2100 Bioanalyzer.

Recombination linked TRBV2 to TRBJ2-3; no D segment can be confidently identified. Sequenced sample: blood. This TCR came from a woman aged 55-70 years with Graves' hyperthyroidism. The nucleotide sequence is given as TGTGCCAGCGCTCCGGGCACAGATACGCAGTATTTT. Translated, it reads CASAPGTDTQYF.